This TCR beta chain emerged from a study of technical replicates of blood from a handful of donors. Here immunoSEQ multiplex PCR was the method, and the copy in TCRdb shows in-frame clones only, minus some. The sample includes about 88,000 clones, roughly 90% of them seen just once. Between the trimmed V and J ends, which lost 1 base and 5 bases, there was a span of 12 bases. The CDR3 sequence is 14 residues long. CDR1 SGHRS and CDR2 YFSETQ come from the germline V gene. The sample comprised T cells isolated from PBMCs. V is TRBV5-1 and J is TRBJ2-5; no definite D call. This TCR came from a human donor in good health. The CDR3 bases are TGCGCCAGCAGCTTGTCTGGCTCATGGGAGACCCAGTACTTC. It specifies CASSLSGSWETQYF.